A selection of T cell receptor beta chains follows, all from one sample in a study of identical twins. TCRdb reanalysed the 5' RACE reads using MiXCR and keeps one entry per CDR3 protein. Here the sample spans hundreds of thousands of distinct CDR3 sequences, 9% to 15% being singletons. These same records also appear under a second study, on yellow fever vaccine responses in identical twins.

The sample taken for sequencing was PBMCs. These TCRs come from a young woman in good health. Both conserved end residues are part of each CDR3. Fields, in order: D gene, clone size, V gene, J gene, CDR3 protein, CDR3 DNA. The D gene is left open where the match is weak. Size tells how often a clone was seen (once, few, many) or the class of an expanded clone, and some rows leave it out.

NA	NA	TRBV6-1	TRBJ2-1	CATQHPGSSYNEQFF	TGTGCCACCCAGCACCCGGGGAGCTCCTACAATGAGCAGTTCTTC
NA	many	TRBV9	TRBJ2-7	CASSVEAGTEQYF	TGTGCCAGCAGCGTAGAAGCCGGGACCGAGCAGTACTTC
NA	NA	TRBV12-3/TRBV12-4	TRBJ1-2	CASSSTLGGYTF	TGTGCCAGCAGTTCGACTTTAGGAGGCTACACCTTC
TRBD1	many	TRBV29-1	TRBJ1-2	CSVRAGGGDYGYTF	TGCAGCGTACGGGCAGGGGGCGGCGACTATGGCTACACCTTC
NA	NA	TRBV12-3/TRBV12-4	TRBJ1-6	CASSLTGDPYSPLHF	TGTGCCAGCAGTTTAACGGGAGATCCGTATTCACCCCTCCACTTT
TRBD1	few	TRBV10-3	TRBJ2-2	CAIGDRGQTGELFF	TGTGCCATCGGGGACAGGGGGCAAACCGGGGAGCTGTTTTTT
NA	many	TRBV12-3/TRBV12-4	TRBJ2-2	CASSLGTPGELFF	TGTGCCAGCAGTTTAGGGACTCCCGGGGAGCTGTTTTTT
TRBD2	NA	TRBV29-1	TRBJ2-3	CSVEASGGIDTQYF	TGCAGCGTTGAGGCTAGCGGGGGCATAGATACGCAGTATTTT
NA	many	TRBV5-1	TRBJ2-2	CASSLIGQNTGELFF	TGCGCCAGCAGCTTGATCGGACAGAACACCGGGGAGCTGTTTTTT
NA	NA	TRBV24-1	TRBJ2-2	CATSDRGRGGPGELFF	TGTGCCACCAGTGACCGGGGCAGGGGAGGCCCCGGGGAGCTGTTTTTT
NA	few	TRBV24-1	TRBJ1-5	CATSVGRGNQPQHF	TGTGCCACCAGTGTGGGCAGGGGCAATCAGCCCCAGCATTTT
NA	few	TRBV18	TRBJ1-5	CASSPGKIGLNQPQHF	TGTGCCAGCTCACCGGGTAAAATTGGGTTAAATCAGCCCCAGCATTTT
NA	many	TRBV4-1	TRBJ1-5	CASSQVDLISYGPQHF	TGCGCCAGCAGCCAAGTAGATTTAATATCGTACGGGCCCCAGCATTTT
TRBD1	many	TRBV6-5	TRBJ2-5	CASSYRGQGETQYF	TGTGCCAGCAGTTACCGGGGACAGGGAGAGACCCAGTACTTC
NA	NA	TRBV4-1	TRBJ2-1	CASSQGGRVGPTYNEQFF	TGCGCCAGCAGCCAAGGGGGTCGGGTCGGACCAACCTACAATGAGCAGTTCTTC
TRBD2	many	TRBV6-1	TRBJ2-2	CASSASAGGTGELFF	TGTGCCAGCAGCGCCTCAGCGGGGGGAACCGGGGAGCTGTTTTTT
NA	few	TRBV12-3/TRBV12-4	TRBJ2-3	CASNPLNTDTQYF	TGTGCCAGCAACCCCTTGAACACAGATACGCAGTATTTT
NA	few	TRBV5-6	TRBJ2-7	CASSLYYSSYEQYF	TGTGCCAGCAGCTTGTATTACAGCTCCTACGAGCAGTACTTC
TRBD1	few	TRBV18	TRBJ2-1	CASSLDRAAYNEQFF	TGTGCCAGCTCTCTAGACAGGGCCGCCTACAATGAGCAGTTCTTC
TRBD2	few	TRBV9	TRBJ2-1	CASSVAASGIPYNEQFF	TGTGCCAGCAGCGTAGCGGCTAGCGGGATCCCATACAATGAGCAGTTCTTC
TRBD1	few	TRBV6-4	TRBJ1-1	CASKFDQGVTEAFF	TGTGCCAGCAAGTTCGACCAGGGGGTCACTGAAGCTTTCTTT
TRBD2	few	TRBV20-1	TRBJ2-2	CSARDWGSGRAGELFF	TGCAGTGCTAGAGACTGGGGTAGCGGGAGAGCCGGGGAGCTGTTTTTT
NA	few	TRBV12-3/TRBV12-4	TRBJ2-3	CASSPLTSITDTQYF	TGTGCCAGCAGTCCCCTTACAAGTATCACAGATACGCAGTATTTT
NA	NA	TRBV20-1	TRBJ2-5	CSARWGNQETQYF	TGCAGTGCTAGATGGGGAAATCAAGAGACCCAGTACTTC
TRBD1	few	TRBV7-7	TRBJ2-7	CASRLPLTGGESYEQYF	TGTGCCAGCAGGCTCCCCTTGACAGGGGGCGAGTCCTACGAGCAGTACTTC
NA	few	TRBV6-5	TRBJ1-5	CASSYAIDKNQPQHF	TGTGCCAGCAGTTACGCGATTGACAAGAATCAGCCCCAGCATTTT
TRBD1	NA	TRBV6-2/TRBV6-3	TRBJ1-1	CASRRTGAQPKTPTRYTEAFF	TGTGCCAGCAGAAGGACAGGGGCCCAACCCAAAACTCCTACTCGTTACACTGAAGCTTTCTTT
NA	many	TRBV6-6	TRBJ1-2	CASSYPSEAGYTF	TGTGCCAGCAGCTACCCCAGTGAGGCTGGCTACACCTTC
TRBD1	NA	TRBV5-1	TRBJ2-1	CASSHGQDEQFF	TGCGCCAGCAGCCACGGACAGGATGAGCAGTTCTTC
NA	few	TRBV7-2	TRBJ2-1	CASSSGHIEQFF	TGTGCCAGCAGCTCAGGACACATTGAGCAGTTCTTC
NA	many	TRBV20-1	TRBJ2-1	CSARDRGQFLGSYNEQFF	TGCAGTGCTAGAGATAGGGGCCAATTTCTAGGCTCGTACAATGAGCAGTTCTTC
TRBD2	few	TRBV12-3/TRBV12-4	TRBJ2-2	CASSLGGSDSGELFF	TGTGCCAGCAGTCTTGGCGGGAGCGATTCCGGGGAGCTGTTTTTT
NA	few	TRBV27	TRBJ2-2	CASGRHQNTGELFF	TGTGCCAGCGGTCGACACCAGAACACCGGGGAGCTGTTTTTT
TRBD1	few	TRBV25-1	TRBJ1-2	CASSGENRGNYGYTF	TGTGCCAGCAGTGGGGAAAACAGGGGAAACTATGGCTACACCTTC
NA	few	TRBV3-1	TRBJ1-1	CASKTGRNTEAFF	TGTGCCAGCAAAACAGGGAGGAACACTGAAGCTTTCTTT
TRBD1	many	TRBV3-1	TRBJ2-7	CASSQVFGTGAYEQYF	TGTGCCAGCAGCCAAGTTTTCGGGACAGGAGCCTACGAGCAGTACTTC
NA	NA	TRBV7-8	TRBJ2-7	CASSADHEQYF	TGTGCCAGCAGCGCCGACCACGAGCAGTACTTC
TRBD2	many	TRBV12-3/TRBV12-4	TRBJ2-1	CASSPTSGVNEQFF	TGTGCCAGCAGTCCCACTAGCGGGGTCAATGAGCAGTTCTTC
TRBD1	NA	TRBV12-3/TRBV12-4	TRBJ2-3	CASKPGQATDTQYF	TGTGCCAGCAAACCGGGACAGGCTACAGATACGCAGTATTTT
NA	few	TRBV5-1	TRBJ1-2	CASSLDRVSRYGYTF	TGCGCCAGCAGCTTGGATCGGGTATCCCGCTATGGCTACACCTTC
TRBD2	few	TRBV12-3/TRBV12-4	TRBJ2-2	CASGGGVENTGELFF	TGTGCCAGCGGTGGGGGGGTGGAGAACACCGGGGAGCTGTTTTTT
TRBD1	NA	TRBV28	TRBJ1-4	CASRTGGSSEKLFF	TGTGCCAGCAGAACAGGGGGCTCGAGTGAAAAACTGTTTTTT
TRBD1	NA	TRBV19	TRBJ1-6	CASSIGPGTVGSPLHF	TGTGCCAGTAGTATAGGGCCAGGGACAGTTGGATCACCCCTCCACTTT
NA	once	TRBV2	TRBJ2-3	CASGGTLATDTQYF	TGTGCCAGCGGGGGGACGCTAGCAACAGATACGCAGTATTTT
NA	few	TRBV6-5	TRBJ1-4	CASSYSIQRGEKLFF	TGTGCCAGCAGTTACTCGATACAGAGAGGGGAAAAACTGTTTTTT
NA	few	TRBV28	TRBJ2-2	CASSLIPVPTGELFF	TGTGCCAGCAGTTTAATCCCTGTACCCACCGGGGAGCTGTTTTTT
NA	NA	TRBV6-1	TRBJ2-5	CASSESLERTQYF	TGTGCCAGCAGTGAATCGTTGGAGCGGACCCAGTACTTC
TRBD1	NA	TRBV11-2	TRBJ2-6	CASSLDQTGGFGSGANVLTF	TGTGCCAGCAGCTTAGACCAGACAGGGGGCTTCGGCTCTGGGGCCAACGTCCTGACTTTC
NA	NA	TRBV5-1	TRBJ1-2	CASSLNSGVSYGYTF	TGCGCCAGCAGCTTGAATTCAGGGGTGAGCTATGGCTACACCTTC
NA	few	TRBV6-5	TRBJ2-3	CASLILTQYF	TGTGCCAGCTTAATACTCACGCAGTATTTT
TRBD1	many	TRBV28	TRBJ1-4	CASSFLRGLNEKLFF	TGTGCCAGCAGTTTCCTCAGGGGGCTCAATGAAAAACTGTTTTTT
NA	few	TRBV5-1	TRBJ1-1	CASSLGTGVRGTEAFF	TGCGCCAGCAGCTTGGGTACGGGTGTTAGAGGGACTGAAGCTTTCTTT
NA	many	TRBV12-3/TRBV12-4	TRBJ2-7	CASSGGEQYF	TGTGCCAGCAGTGGGGGAGAGCAGTACTTC
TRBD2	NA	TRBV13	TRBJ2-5	CASSLRVAGGGETQYF	TGTGCCAGCAGCTTAAGAGTAGCGGGAGGAGGGGAGACCCAGTACTTC
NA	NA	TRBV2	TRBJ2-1	CASSVGPSGTAYNEQFF	TGTGCCAGCAGTGTAGGGCCCAGCGGGACAGCCTACAATGAGCAGTTCTTC
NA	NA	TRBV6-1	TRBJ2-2	CASRWDTTNTGELFF	TGTGCCAGCAGATGGGACACTACGAACACCGGGGAGCTGTTTTTT
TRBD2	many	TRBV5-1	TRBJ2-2	CASSLASGRFNTGELFF	TGCGCCAGCAGCTTGGCTAGCGGGAGATTCAACACCGGGGAGCTGTTTTTT